This T cell receptor beta chain was captured by sequencing in a study of beta chain features in type 1 diabetes. By way of CD45RO/CCR7/CD25/CD127/CD95/CD27, the CD4+ regulatory, stem cell-like memory, central memory and naive cells were sorted. Regarding this clone: Antigen unknown.

Expressed TCRB transcripts were sequenced because the entire RNA isolate underwent reverse transcription. Libraries were prepared by immunoSEQ multiplex PCR; TCRdb keeps only in-frame clonotypes and omits some of them. The data hold 330,000 or so clones, with around 12% observed a single time. The CDR3 totals 15 residues. The J segment lost 3 bases and the V segment lost 7 bases, leaving 12 bases of the junction unmatched. Germline V CDR1 and CDR2: LNHDA, SQIVND (reference sequence). Study-wide results and limits: In all four CD4+ subsets, TCRB CDR3 length was significantly, moderately reduced in type 1 diabetes.

V is TRBV19 and J is TRBJ2-7; 7 bases match TRBD1. The sequence came from a woman younger than 35 with type 1 diabetes. The source material was naive CD4+ T cells from blood. As DNA, the CDR3 is TGTGCCAGTACCCCAACCGACAGGGTTGGCTACGAGCAGTACTTC. This codes for CASTPTDRVGYEQYF. The variable domain in full, completed from reference TRBV19 and TRBJ2-7, reads DGGITQSPKYLFRKEGQNVTLSCEQNLNHDAMYWYRQDPGQGLRLIYYSQIVNDFQKGDIAEGYSVSREKKESFPLTVTSAQKNPTAFYLCASTPTDRVGYEQYFGPGTRLTVT.